The 5 T cell receptor beta chains reported below all come from one sample, sequenced in a study of T-cell memory formation after mild COVID-19. TCRdb used MiXCR to reprocess the 5' RACE reads, holding one entry per CDR3 protein. The sample consists of more than 75,000 distinct CDR3 sequences, around 27% of them appearing once. The material sequenced was PBMCs or a T cell subset sorted from them (not recorded which). These TCRs come from a young man who had mild COVID-19 (a few samples of this study predate the infection). Cell type and time point are not known.

Notes on this clonotype: At one end, the junction sequence differs from germline, possibly due to a read error. J is TRBJ2-7 and V is TRBV6-5; 11 positions agree with TRBD1. Germline CDR1 is MNHEY and CDR2 is SVGAGI. CDR3 length equals 17 residues. This CDR3 reads CASSHSDPGTGGYEQYF. The CDR3 DNA reads as TGTGCCAGCAGTCACTCGGACCCCGGGACAGGGGGCTACGAGCAGTACTTC.

This clonotype was recorded a few times. The rearrangement uses TRBV20-1 and TRBJ2-1, with D possibly matching TRBD1 (6 bases). Trimming shortened V by 0 bases and J by 0 bases, and 12 bases separated the two germline ends. Germline V lookup: CDR1 DFQATT, CDR2 SNEGSKA (reference sequence). The CDR3 spans 16 residues. This chain's CDR3 is CSARDRNRDSYNEQFF. CDR3 coding DNA: TGCAGTGCTAGAGACCGAAACAGGGACTCCTACAATGAGCAGTTCTTC.

The chain has TRBV29-1 and TRBJ1-2; the D gene is possibly TRBD1 (5 bases). The CDR3 totals 13 residues. CDR1 SQVTM and CDR2 ANQGSEA come from the germline V gene. Trimming removed 5 bases at V and 2 bases at J, with 12 bases between. CDR3 protein: CSVFEGRNYGYTF. CDR3 bases: TGCAGCGTTTTTGAGGGGAGGAACTATGGCTACACCTTC.

This clonotype was detected only a few times. This chain joins TRBV20-1 and TRBJ2-3, with 7 bases lining up with TRBD1. The CDR3 totals 14 residues. Germline V lookup: CDR1 DFQATT, CDR2 SNEGSKA (reference sequence). V was pared by 6 bases and J by 4 bases, with 10 bases of the junction left unmatched. The CDR3 nucleotides read TGCAGTGCCCCCGTGTACAGGGGTGCAGATACGCAGTATTTT. It specifies CSAPVYRGADTQYF.

This chain joins TRBV12-3 or TRBV12-4 and TRBJ1-6; D unclear. V dropped 6 bases and J dropped 7 bases, with 16 bases sitting between them. This CDR3 contains 15 residues. CDR3 bases: TGTGCCAGCAGCACCGAGAGTCCTGGGAATTCACCCCTCCACTTT. Translation gives CASSTESPGNSPLHF.